The 17 T cell receptor beta chains below come from one sample, sequenced in a study of T cell responses to AZD1222 COVID-19 vaccine. Generated by immunoSEQ multiplex PCR, the TCRdb table keeps only in-frame clones and is missing some. This table has 75,000 to 100,000 clones, approximately 90% appearing once. Sequences were derived from peripheral blood, sampled on day 0 of AZD1222 vaccination. The receptor set was obtained from an adult in good health.

V gene TRBV28 combines with J gene TRBJ1-2; D may be TRBD1 (5 bases). Germline V gives CDR1 MDHEN, CDR2 SYDVKM. The length of the CDR3 is 12 residues. Trimming left V 7 bases short and J 8 bases short, with 14 bases between. The CDR3 reads CASTPGWGGYTF. As DNA, the CDR3 is TGTGCCAGCACCCCCGGGTGGGGCGGCTACACCTTC.

This clone was seen more than once but under ten times. V is TRBV10-3 and J is TRBJ2-1, with 9 bases lining up with TRBD2. The J segment lost 6 bases and the V segment lost 9 bases, leaving 6 bases of the junction unmatched. Per germline, CDR1 ENHRY and CDR2 SYGVKD. The CDR3 covers 13 residues. The DNA for the CDR3 is TGTGCCATTTTAGCGGGAGCGACCAATGAGCAGTTCTTC. It encodes CAILAGATNEQFF.

The chain is built from TRBV4-1 and TRBJ2-3; 7 positions match TRBD2. This CDR3 comprises 17 residues. Losses at the gene ends were 4 bases for V and 0 bases for J; bases not matched to a gene: 10. CDR1 and CDR2 (germline): MGHRA, YSYEKL. The CDR3 DNA sequence: TGCGCCAGCAGCCGTCTACGAGCGGGGATTAGCACAGATACGCAGTATTTT. Protein sequence: CASSRLRAGISTDTQYF.

The CDR3 DNA reads TGTGCCAGCAGTCTTTTGACTCCTGAAGCTTTCTTT. As protein: CASSLLTPEAFF. The chain carries TRBV7-9 and TRBJ1-1, with D unclear. The CDR3 covers 12 residues. CDR1 is SEHNR and CDR2 is FQNEAQ in the germline V gene (reference sequence). Trimming took off 6 bases at V and 6 bases at J, with 11 bases between the two ends.

The chain couples TRBV6-1 to TRBJ2-7; TRBD2 might be the D (5 bases). The CDR3 is made up of 15 amino acids. V was pared by 1 base and J by 0 bases, with 10 bases between. Germline V gene lookup returns CDR1 MNHNS and CDR2 SASEGT. CDR3 sequence reads: CASSEGSGGSYEQYF. The CDR3 coding sequence is TGTGCCAGCAGTGAAGGAAGCGGTGGCTCCTACGAGCAGTACTTC.

This chain joins TRBV5-1 and TRBJ2-1; D may be TRBD2 (6 bases). Germline V gene lookup returns CDR1 SGHRS and CDR2 YFSETQ. With 4 bases removed from V and 2 bases from J, the gap between germline ends came to 10 bases. This CDR3 contains 14 residues. CDR3 DNA sequence: TGCGCCAGCAGCACGGGACTTCCCTACAATGAGCAGTTCTTC. The encoded protein is CASSTGLPYNEQFF.

The V and J genes are TRBV6-4 and TRBJ2-3; 8 positions match TRBD2. CDR3 size: 15 residues. Germline CDR1 MRHNA, CDR2 SNTAGT. The trim removed 3 bases at V and 1 base at J, leaving 3 bases unmatched. CDR3 DNA: TGTGCCAGCAGTGAACAGACTAGCGGCACAGATACGCAGTATTTT. Translation gives CASSEQTSGTDTQYF.

V gene TRBV4-3 combines with J gene TRBJ2-7; TRBD2 aligns across 9 bases. The V and J ends lost 0 bases and 1 base, in that order; junction bases with no gene match: 13. The CDR3 sequence is 19 residues long. CDR1 and CDR2 from the germline V gene are LGHNA and YSLEER. This CDR3 is CASSQDLVVAGDVSYEQYF. The CDR3 DNA reads TGCGCCAGCAGCCAAGATTTGGTGGTAGCGGGAGACGTTTCCTACGAGCAGTACTTC.

The gene calls are TRBV19 and TRBJ1-1, with D maybe TRBD1 (5 bases). Germline assignment: CDR1 LNHDA and CDR2 SQIVND (reference sequence). CDR3 length: 16 amino acids. V was pared by 4 bases and J by 1 base, with 16 bases between. For the CDR3, the DNA is TGTGCCAGTAGTAAGCCCCACCAGGGAGGGAACACTGAAGCTTTCTTT. It codes for CASSKPHQGGNTEAFF.

The chain uses TRBV28 and TRBJ2-5; TRBD2 matches 7 bases. Germline loops: CDR1 MDHEN, CDR2 SYDVKM. With V trimmed by 8 bases and J by 3 bases, 18 bases remained unmatched. The CDR3 consists of 17 residues. The CDR3 DNA follows: TGTGCCAGCCCCCCCGGCGCGGCGGGAGTTTATAAAGAGACCCAGTACTTC. Residues: CASPPGAAGVYKETQYF.

The chain uses TRBV6-2 or TRBV6-3 and TRBJ1-5; 9 bases agree with TRBD1. The CDR3 spans 15 residues. V shed 2 bases, J shed 4 bases, and the junction held 3 bases outside the gene matches. Germline V gene lookup returns CDR1 MNHEY and CDR2 SVGEGT. CDR3 amino acids: CASSYGTGMNQPQHF. The DNA of the CDR3 is TGTGCCAGCAGTTACGGGACAGGGATGAATCAGCCCCAGCATTTT.

The chain carries TRBV28 and TRBJ2-7, with 10 nucleotides matching TRBD2. This CDR3 region has 15 residues. Trimming took 6 bases from V and 0 from J; bases not matched to a gene: 5. Germline V gene sequence: CDR1 MDHEN, CDR2 SYDVKM. The CDR3 nucleotides are TGTGCCAGCAGCCGGACTAGCGGCAGCTCCTACGAGCAGTACTTC. It translates to CASSRTSGSSYEQYF. Complete variable domain (other parts from reference TRBV28 and TRBJ2-7): DVKVTQSSRYLVKRTGEKVFLECVQDMDHENMFWYRQDPGLGLRLIYFSYDVKMKEKGDIPEGYSVSREKKERFSLILESASTNQTSMYLCASSRTSGSSYEQYFGPGTRLTVT.

V gene TRBV6-5 combines with J gene TRBJ2-1, with 10 bases aligning to TRBD2. Germline values: CDR1 MNHEY, CDR2 SVGAGI. The trim removed 6 bases at V and 3 bases at J, leaving 5 bases unmatched. The CDR3 extends over 15 amino acids. CDR3 nucleotide sequence: TGTGCCAGCAGATTAGCGGGAGGTCTCTACAATGAGCAGTTCTTC. This encodes CASRLAGGLYNEQFF.

The V call is TRBV19, the J call TRBJ1-1, with 7 bases lining up with TRBD1. The junction had 8 bases not matched to a gene; V was cut back by 7 bases and J by 6 bases. The V gene's germline CDR1 is LNHDA and CDR2 SQIVND (reference sequence). The CDR3 loop spans 13 amino acids. The CDR3 protein is CASKPGGTAEAFF. In DNA form, the CDR3 reads TGTGCCAGTAAGCCAGGGGGGACCGCTGAAGCTTTCTTT. Drawing the rest from reference TRBV19 and TRBJ1-1, the complete variable domain is DGGITQSPKYLFRKEGQNVTLSCEQNLNHDAMYWYRQDPGQGLRLIYYSQIVNDFQKGDIAEGYSVSREKKESFPLTVTSAQKNPTAFYLCASKPGGTAEAFFGQGTRLTVV.

The chain is built from TRBV3-1 (or the pseudogene TRBV3-2) and TRBJ1-1; D call uncertain. With 0 bases removed from V and 6 bases from J, the gap between germline ends came to 11 bases. This CDR3 is 14 amino acids long. CDR1 is LGHDT, CDR2 YNNKEL, per germline (reference sequence). The CDR3 spells CASSQDRFRAEAFF. CDR3 in DNA: TGTGCCAGCAGCCAAGATAGGTTTAGGGCTGAAGCTTTCTTT.

V gene TRBV27 combines with J gene TRBJ1-1; D remains unclear. In germline, CDR1 is MNHEY, CDR2 SMNVEV (reference sequence). The germline V and J ends were trimmed by 4 bases and 4 bases, with 10 bases remaining between them. The CDR3 length is 13 residues. The CDR3 DNA reads as TGTGCCAGCAGTTCGAGGCAGACCACTGAAGCTTTCTTT. Its translation: CASSSRQTTEAFF.

The chain recombines TRBV11-2 with TRBJ1-2; D might be TRBD1 (5 bases). There are 16 residues in the CDR3. V was cut by 2 bases and J by 4 bases, with 17 bases left in between. CDR1 SGHAT and CDR2 FQNNGV come from the germline V gene. CDR3: CASSLRWQGNAYGYTF. The CDR3 bases are TGTGCCAGCAGCTTAAGGTGGCAGGGTAATGCCTATGGCTACACCTTC. Based on the CDR3 plus reference TRBV11-2 and TRBJ1-2, the full variable domain is EAGVAQSPRYKIIEKRQSVAFWCNPISGHATLYWYQQILGQGPKLLIQFQNNGVVDDSQLPKDRFSAERLKGVDSTLKIQPAKLEDSAVYLCASSLRWQGNAYGYTFGSGTRLTVV.